This passage covers 21 T cell receptor beta chains from one sample sequenced in a study of PD-L1 blockade in urothelial cancer. The assay was immunoSEQ multiplex PCR, and TCRdb's table has in-frame clones only and misses some. This repertoire shows some 71,000 clones, approximately 86% found once; its top ten account for 14% to 15%. Time point defined: pretreatment peripheral blood. Sequencing was performed on PBMCs, taken around atezolizumab (anti-PD-L1) treatment. The origin of the receptors is a man in his fifties or sixties with urothelial cancer.

J is TRBJ1-1 and V is TRBV30, with D tentatively TRBD1 (6 bases). V was trimmed by 0 bases and J by 5 bases, leaving 10 bases between them. Germline assignment: CDR1 GTSNPN and CDR2 SVGIG (reference sequence). The CDR3 spans 13 residues. CDR3 DNA sequence: TGTGCCTGGAGTGTGGGGGGGCGGACTGAAGCTTTCTTT. Protein: CAWSVGGRTEAFF.

In its sample, this clone was seen once. This chain joins TRBV10-3 and TRBJ2-5; TRBD2 matches 8 bases. V dropped 3 bases and J dropped 2; count of bases not matched to a gene: 5. This CDR3 has 15 residues. CDR1 ENHRY and CDR2 SYGVKD come from the germline V gene. The CDR3 protein is CAISDAGGRQETQYF. The DNA of the CDR3 is TGTGCCATCAGTGATGCGGGGGGCCGTCAAGAGACCCAGTACTTC.

This chain joins TRBV9 and TRBJ1-2; a possible D gene is TRBD1 (5 bases). Trimming shortened V by 4 bases and J by 4 bases, and 26 bases separated the two germline ends. The germline gives CDR1 SGDLS, CDR2 YYNGEE. This CDR3 has 18 residues. The CDR3 sequence is CASSYTTVEGLGGYGYTF. The CDR3 DNA sequence: TGTGCCAGCAGCTACACGACCGTTGAAGGGCTCGGGGGCTATGGCTACACCTTC. The full variable domain, its missing parts supplied by reference TRBV9 and TRBJ1-2, is DSGVTQTPKHLITATGQRVTLRCSPRSGDLSVYWYQQSLDQGLQFLIQYYNGEERAKGNILERFSAQQFPDLHSELNLSSLELGDSALYFCASSYTTVEGLGGYGYTFGSGTRLTVV.

This chain links TRBV18 with TRBJ2-1; 7 bases align to TRBD2. Losses at the gene ends were 3 bases for V and 7 bases for J; bases not matched to a gene: 3. The germline CDR1 and CDR2 sequences are KGHSH and LQKENI. CDR3 size: 13 residues. The CDR3 sequence: CASSPGGINEQFF. The CDR3 region has the DNA TGTGCCAGCTCACCGGGGGGGATTAATGAGCAGTTCTTC.

The V gene is TRBV15, the J gene TRBJ1-4; D is perhaps TRBD1 (6 bases). Trimming stripped 0 bases from V and 8 bases from J, with 25 bases between. Germline loops: CDR1 LNHNV, CDR2 YYDKDF (reference sequence). The length of the CDR3 is 19 residues. The CDR3 region is CATSRDIPRGQGPWEKLFF. The CDR3 nucleotides read TGTGCCACCAGCAGAGATATCCCCAGGGGCCAGGGGCCGTGGGAAAAACTGTTTTTT.

The rearrangement links TRBV7-9 to TRBJ2-3; TRBD1 is a possible D gene (6 bases). This CDR3 is built from 14 residues. The ends were cut back, 5 bases at V and 1 base at J, with 10 bases in the middle. Per the germline V gene, CDR1 is SEHNR and CDR2 is FQNEAQ (reference sequence). CDR3 sequence: CASSLRQGTDTQYF. Written as DNA, the CDR3 is TGTGCCAGCAGCCTCCGACAGGGCACAGATACGCAGTATTTT.

The chain employs TRBV7-6 and TRBJ2-1; D not certain. Germline lookup yields CDR1 SGHVS and CDR2 FNYEAQ. Deletions cut 2 bases from V and 12 bases from J, with 17 bases between. The CDR3 contains 14 residues. The CDR3 sequence is CASSLTASPVGQFF. CDR3 DNA: TGTGCCAGCAGCTTAACAGCCTCGCCTGTTGGGCAGTTCTTC.

This sequence joins TRBV5-8 and TRBJ1-2, with TRBD1 as a possible D gene (5 bases). V lost 1 base, J lost 7 bases, and 14 bases lay in between. Per the germline V gene, CDR1 is SGHTS and CDR2 is YDEGEE. The CDR3 is made up of 14 amino acids. CDR3 sequence (DNA): TGTGCCAGCAGCTTGAAGGGGCATGATAGTGGCTACACCTTC. Its translation is CASSLKGHDSGYTF.

This clone was recorded only once. The chain is built from TRBV6-1 and TRBJ1-5; D might be TRBD1 (5 bases). Deletions cut 1 base from V and 9 bases from J, with 13 bases between. The CDR3 extends over 14 amino acids. Looked up from germline, CDR1 is MNHNS and CDR2 is SASEGT. This CDR3 is CASSEGGGHRPQHF. In nucleotides, the CDR3 is TGTGCCAGCAGTGAAGGGGGAGGACATAGGCCCCAGCATTTT.

The CDR3 bases are TGCGCCAGCATGTTGGCAGGAAACAATCAGCCCCAGCATTTT. Translating it yields CASMLAGNNQPQHF. V and J are TRBV10-2 and TRBJ1-5; D is unclear. This CDR3 has 14 residues. Germline V lookup: CDR1 WSHSY, CDR2 SAAADI. With 7 bases removed from V and 3 bases from J, the gap between germline ends came to 13 bases.

The genes are TRBV7-9 and TRBJ1-1, with D possibly being TRBD1 (5 bases). The V and J ends lost 4 bases and 1 base respectively, with 7 bases between them. Germline V CDR1 and CDR2: SEHNR, FQNEAQ (reference sequence). The CDR3 consists of 13 residues. The CDR3 DNA reads as TGTGCCAGCAGCTCTCAGGGGAACACTGAAGCTTTCTTT. It encodes CASSSQGNTEAFF.

The V call is TRBV15, the J call TRBJ2-3; possibly TRBD1 for D (6 bases). Germline loops: CDR1 LNHNV, CDR2 YYDKDF (reference sequence). V was shortened by 3 bases and J by 4 bases, with 20 bases between the two germline ends. The CDR3 spans 17 residues. CDR3: CATSSKVGTKFADTQYF. The CDR3 DNA sequence: TGTGCCACCAGCAGTAAGGTCGGGACAAAATTTGCAGATACGCAGTATTTT.

The gene calls are TRBV5-6 and TRBJ1-1; no clear D. The germline V gene encodes CDR1 SGHDT and CDR2 YYEEEE. V was shortened by 1 base and J by 0 bases, with 7 bases between the two germline ends. This CDR3 comprises 14 residues. CDR3 residues: CASSLQELNTEAFF. In nucleotides, the CDR3 is TGTGCCAGCAGCTTGCAAGAGCTGAACACTGAAGCTTTCTTT.

The chain is built from TRBV9 and TRBJ2-4, with 11 bases that match TRBD1. CDR1 and CDR2 from the germline V gene are SGDLS and YYNGEE. This CDR3 region has 14 residues. V trimming: 3 bases; J trimming: 5 bases; junction bases outside the gene matches: 1. The chain's CDR3 is CASSADRGQNIQYF. As DNA, the CDR3 is TGTGCCAGCAGCGCGGACAGGGGGCAAAACATTCAGTACTTC.

This clone occurred once. The rearrangement uses TRBV5-1 and TRBJ2-7; the match to TRBD2 covers 9 bases. V lost 0 bases, J lost 1 base, and 11 bases stayed unmatched. Germline lookup yields CDR1 SGHRS and CDR2 YFSETQ. The CDR3 runs 18 residues. CDR3 nucleotides: TGCGCCAGCAGCTTGGGGACTGGCGGGGGGGCACAGTCCTACGAGCAGTACTTC. As protein: CASSLGTGGGAQSYEQYF.

The gene calls are TRBV28 and TRBJ1-4; 7 bases fit TRBD1. Trimming cost V 6 bases and J 5 bases; bases outside gene matches: 9. The CDR3 is 15 amino acids. Germline-derived CDR1 and CDR2 are MDHEN and SYDVKM. The CDR3: CASRKQGPLNEKLFF. The CDR3 nucleotides read TGTGCCAGCAGAAAACAGGGGCCGCTAAATGAAAAACTGTTTTTT.

This clone was seen a single time. This chain's CDR3 is CASSPRQATEAFF. CDR3 nucleotide sequence: TGTGCCAGCAGTCCAAGACAGGCCACTGAAGCTTTCTTT. The V gene is TRBV6-6, the J gene TRBJ1-1; possible D gene TRBD1, 6 bases. In germline, CDR1 is MNHNY, CDR2 SVGAGI (reference sequence). With 5 bases removed from V and 4 bases from J, the gap between germline ends came to 11 bases. This CDR3 spans 13 amino acids.

The chain employs TRBV14 and TRBJ2-7; maybe TRBD2 (5 bases). The germline V and J ends were trimmed by 2 bases and 0 bases, with 14 bases remaining between them. Looked up from germline, CDR1 is SGHDN and CDR2 is FVKESK. This CDR3 has 16 residues. DNA of the CDR3: TGTGCCAGCAGCCAACGCGTGGTGGGGAGCTCCTACGAGCAGTACTTC. Translation: CASSQRVVGSSYEQYF.

The chain recombines TRBV11-3 with TRBJ2-1, with 7 bases fitting TRBD2. Germline values: CDR1 SGHNT, CDR2 YENEEA. The CDR3 extends over 17 amino acids. After removal of 3 bases from V and 10 bases from J, the junction contained 18 bases not matched to a gene. The CDR3 sequence: CASSFKRGWSGTEEQFF. Here the CDR3 DNA reads TGTGCCAGCAGCTTTAAGCGGGGCTGGTCGGGGACGGAGGAGCAGTTCTTC.

V is TRBV19 and J is TRBJ1-1; 9 bases match TRBD1. After removal of 3 bases from V and 5 bases from J, the junction contained 4 bases not matched to a gene. This CDR3 region has 14 residues. CDR1 and CDR2 (germline): LNHDA, SQIVND (reference sequence). The CDR3 DNA reads as TGTGCCAGTAGTATCAGACAGGGGGGGACTGAAGCTTTCTTT. Translation: CASSIRQGGTEAFF.

V usage is TRBV15 and J usage is TRBJ2-2; no reliable D call. The CDR3 is 14 residues long. Germline V gene sequence: CDR1 LNHNV, CDR2 YYDKDF (reference sequence). V lost 1 base and J lost 5, with 8 bases in between. The CDR3, as DNA: TGTGCCACCAGCAGAGGTCCGACAACCGGGGAGCTGTTTTTT. Residues: CATSRGPTTGELFF.